A single sample gave rise to the 26 T cell receptor beta chains below, sequenced in a study of tumor-infiltrating lymphocytes in primary liver carcinoma. A constant-region primer served to make TCR beta cDNA from around 540 ng total RNA. The TCR beta library was amplified through three nested multiplex PCR rounds in a modified ARM-PCR procedure. Each of the first two PCR rounds ran about 9 cycles with TRBV1-TRBV30 forward and C-beta reverse primers. TCRdb re-derived calls from the multiplex PCR reads in MiXCR, one entry per CDR3 protein. This table holds hundreds of thousands of distinct CDR3 sequences, 65% found once. The researchers obtained blood RNA from unsorted whole blood and also extracted germline DNA. The sample taken for sequencing was peripheral blood. Receptor source: a man aged 35 to 55 with primary liver carcinoma and hepatitis B virus infection.

The genes are TRBV27 and TRBJ2-7; D possibly corresponds to TRBD2 (6 bases). Germline-derived CDR1 and CDR2 are MNHEY and SMNVEV (reference sequence). The length of the CDR3 is 14 residues. The V end was cut by 6 bases, the J end by 6 bases, with 18 bases between. The CDR3, as DNA: TGTGCCAGCAGCCAGGGTTTAGGGGAGGTCGAGCAGTACTTC. This translates into CASSQGLGEVEQYF.

Comment on this clonotype: This may stem from a read error, because a much larger clone lies one nucleotide away. The chain joins TRBV6-6 to TRBJ1-5; possible D gene TRBD1, 6 bases. This CDR3 region has 16 residues. CDR1 MNHNY and CDR2 SVGAGI come from the germline V gene (reference sequence). Here the CDR3 reads CASRRKGGISNRPQHF. CDR3 nucleotide sequence: TGTGCCAGCAGACGGAAGGGGGGAATCAGCAATCGGCCCCAGCATTTT.

As for this clonotype: One end of the junction fails to match germline, which may point to a read error. The gene calls are TRBV11-2 and TRBJ2-7; D is undetermined. The germline CDR1 and CDR2 sequences are SGHAT and FQNNGV. The CDR3 covers 14 residues. Here the CDR3 reads CASSLGRTIYEQYF. The CDR3 DNA follows: TGTGCCAGCAGCCTCGGACGTACAATTTACGAGCAATACTTC.

As regards this clonotype: A junction end diverges from the germline sequence, so it may reflect a read error. The rearrangement links TRBV6-1 to TRBJ2-7; 7 bases agree with TRBD2. Germline V CDR1 and CDR2: MNHNS, SASEGT. The CDR3 has 15 amino acids. CDR3 residues: CSSSTGASGSYEQYF. CDR3 nucleotides: TGTTCCAGCAGTACCGGGGCTAGCGGCTCCTACGAGCAGTACTTC.

This chain uses TRBV7-3 with TRBJ2-1, with D unclear. The CDR3 is made up of 13 amino acids. CDR1 SGHTA and CDR2 FQGTGA come from the germline V gene. V was shortened by 5 bases and J by 9 bases, with 14 bases between the two germline ends. The CDR3 loop is CASSPGAYIEQFF. In nucleotides, the CDR3 is TGTGCCAGCAGCCCCGGCGCTTATATTGAGCAGTTCTTC.

Notes on this clonotype: Given a much more abundant clone one base away, this may be a read error. V is TRBV29-1 and J is TRBJ2-1; 9 bases agree with TRBD2. Looked up from germline, CDR1 is SQVTM and CDR2 is ANQGSEA. The CDR3 sequence is 15 residues long. The CDR3 region has the DNA TGCAGCGGTACTAGCGGGCTAAGCTCCTACTATGAGCAGTTCTTC. Protein product: CSGTSGLSSYYEQFF.

This chain connects TRBV29-1 to TRBJ1-2; perhaps TRBD1 as D (5 bases). V was shortened by 3 bases and J by 0 bases, with 23 bases between the two germline ends. The CDR3 is 18 residues long. Germline CDR1 SQVTM, CDR2 ANQGSEA. CDR3 nucleotides: TGCAGCGTTGAGGCACCAACAGGAGCTCAAGTGGCTAACTATGGCTACACCTTC. Protein: CSVEAPTGAQVANYGYTF.

Worth noting for this clonotype: Mismatch with germline at one junction end may stem from a read error. V is TRBV29-1 and J is TRBJ2-1; the D gene could be TRBD1 or TRBD2 (5 bases each). Looked up from germline, CDR1 is SQVTM and CDR2 is ANQGSEA. The CDR3 sequence is 15 residues long. CDR3 sequence (DNA): TGCAGCGCTGAAACGGGACGGATCTCCTACAATGAGCAGTTCTTC. Residues: CSAETGRISYNEQFF.

The chain joins TRBV6-4 to TRBJ2-3, with a possible D match to TRBD2 (5 bases). V dropped 3 bases and J dropped 2 bases, with 12 bases sitting between them. CDR3 length equals 15 residues. The germline V gene has CDR1 MRHNA and CDR2 SNTAGT. The CDR3 region has the DNA TGTGCCAGCAGTGAGACTCTAGCAGACACAGATACGCAGTATTTT. Translated: CASSETLADTDTQYF.

This clonotype was seen a handful of times. A much larger clone sits a single nucleotide away, making a read error possible. This rearrangement joins TRBV4-1 to TRBJ1-4; D uncertain. V gave up 1 base and J gave up 15 bases, with 15 bases separating them. CDR3 length: 13 residues. Germline V CDR1 and CDR2: MGHRA, YSYEKL. In DNA, the CDR3 is TGCGCCAGCAGCCAAGCCTCCCTCAAGGGCATGTTTTTT. Translating gives CASSQASLKGMFF.

This clonotype showed up many times. The rearrangement links TRBV11-2 to TRBJ2-5, with 7 bases identical to TRBD2. The V gene end was trimmed by 1 base and the J gene end by 4 bases; junction bases not matched to a gene: 12. CDR1 and CDR2 from the germline V gene are SGHAT and FQNNGV. The CDR3 covers 17 residues. CDR3 DNA: TGTGCCAGCAGCTTAGGCGGGGGAGGTCCCTTGCTAGAGACCCAGTACTTC. It codes for CASSLGGGGPLLETQYF.

Details on this clonotype: One junction end disagrees with the germline gene, perhaps due to a read error. V gene TRBV29-1 combines with J gene TRBJ2-2; weak D call: TRBD2 (5 bases). CDR1 SQVTM and CDR2 ANQGSEA come from the germline V gene. This CDR3 has 12 residues. CDR3 region: CSVKLEGGELFF. In nucleotides, the CDR3 is TGTAGCGTTAAACTAGAAGGCGGGGAGCTGTTTTTT.

This clonotype was observed once. This may arise from a read error, as a much more abundant clone is one base away. J is TRBJ2-7 and V is TRBV10-3; D tentatively fits TRBD1 or TRBD2 (6 bases each). This CDR3 region has 13 residues. V lost 9 bases, J lost 2 bases, and 14 bases lay in between. CDR1 and CDR2 from the germline V gene are ENHRY and SYGVKD. The CDR3 DNA reads as TGTGCCATTCGGGGGCAGTGGGCCTACGAGCAGTACTTC. Its translation: CAIRGQWAYEQYF.

The chain links TRBV5-4 to TRBJ2-7; D unresolved. The CDR3 spans 16 residues. Per the germline V gene, CDR1 is SGHNT and CDR2 is YYREEE (reference sequence). V lost 5 bases and J 3 bases, leaving 21 bases between the germline ends. The DNA for the CDR3 is TGTGCCAGCAGATATATCTCCGGACGGACCAACTACGAGCAGTACTTC. Its protein product is CASRYISGRTNYEQYF.

Comments on this clonotype: Germline and junction disagree at one end, which may indicate a read error. This chain joins TRBV10-3 and TRBJ1-5; D is undetermined. CDR3 length: 13 residues. CDR1 ENHRY and CDR2 SYGVKD come from the germline V gene. CDR3 amino acids: CAISGSSNQPQHF. DNA of the CDR3: TGTGCCATAAGTGGAAGCAGCAATCAGCCCCAGCATTTT.

This clonotype was seen only once. A read error may account for a junction end that differs from germline. J is TRBJ2-5 and V is TRBV30, with TRBD2 matching 7 bases. Germline CDR1 GTSNPN, CDR2 SVGIG (reference sequence). The CDR3 totals 15 residues. CDR3 region: CDWNEGTTVQETQYF. CDR3 nucleotides: TGTGACTGGAATGAGGGGACTACCGTACAAGAGACCCAGTACTTC. The variable domain in full, completed from reference TRBV30 and TRBJ2-5, reads SQTIHQWPATLVQPVGSPLSLECTVEGTSNPNLYWYRQAAGRGLQLLFYSVGIGQISSEVPQNLSASRPQDRQFILSSKKLLLSDSGFYLCDWNEGTTVQETQYFGPGTRLLVL.

V and J are TRBV28 and TRBJ2-1; tentatively, D is TRBD1 or TRBD2 (5 bases each). The CDR3 is 13 residues long. Trimming removed 5 bases at V and 6 bases at J, with 11 bases between. Germline V CDR1 and CDR2: MDHEN, SYDVKM. CDR3 protein: CASSPGTSNEQFF. The DNA for the CDR3 is TGTGCCAGCAGTCCCGGGACCAGCAATGAGCAGTTCTTC.

In the case of this clonotype: A much bigger clone sits one base away, suggesting this may be a read error. Since no conserved phenylalanine or tryptophan closes the CDR3, a read error is the likely cause. The chain has TRBV4-2 and TRBJ1-1; tentatively, D is TRBD1 (6 bases). Per the germline V gene, CDR1 is LGHNA and CDR2 is YNFKEQ. This CDR3 comprises 14 residues. Trimming stripped 5 bases from V and 5 bases from J, with 15 bases between. The CDR3 sequence is CASSKAGQSTEAFS. The CDR3, as DNA: TGTGCCAGCAGCAAGGCTGGACAGTCGACTGAAGCTTTCTCT.

Concerning this clonotype itself: A much larger clonotype is one base distant, so this may be a read error. The conserved closing phenylalanine or tryptophan is absent in this CDR3, likely reflecting a read error. The CDR3 loop reads CASRHRVGPLHL. The CDR3 DNA sequence: TGTGCCAGCAGACACAGGGTCGGGCCCCTCCACTTA. This chain uses TRBV12-3 or TRBV12-4 with TRBJ1-6, with a possible D match to TRBD1 (6 bases). Trimming removed 6 bases at V and 13 bases at J, with 13 bases between. This CDR3 has 12 residues.

Comments on this clonotype: The CDR3 does not close with the conserved phenylalanine or tryptophan, likely indicating a read error. The chain combines TRBV29-1 with TRBJ1-1; 7 bases map to TRBD1. Germline V gene sequence: CDR1 SQVTM, CDR2 ANQGSEA. The CDR3 sequence is 15 residues long. The ends lost 8 bases at V and 4 bases at J; junction bases unmatched: 16. The CDR3 nucleotides read TGCAGCATCGTGAGGGGACAGAGATACGGCACTGAAGCTTTCTAT. Amino acid sequence: CSIVRGQRYGTEAFY.

With respect to this clonotype: This sequence may be a read error, since a much larger clone differs from it by one base. This sequence joins TRBV29-1 and TRBJ1-1; no firm D call. CDR3 length: 12 residues. Germline values: CDR1 SQVTM, CDR2 ANQGSEA. CDR3 DNA sequence: TGCGGCGTTGGCGCCAAAGGTGGAGGAGCTTTCTTT. It codes for CGVGAKGGGAFF.

Concerning this clonotype itself: At one of its ends the junction is not consistent with the germline gene, which may arise from a read error. The chain links TRBV6-1 to TRBJ2-1; D perhaps matches TRBD2 (6 bases). There are 16 residues in the CDR3. The germline gives CDR1 MNHNS, CDR2 SASEGT. The CDR3 sequence is CASRPAAGSTYNKQFF. The CDR3 region has the DNA TGTGCCAGCAGACCGGCTGCGGGAAGTACCTACAATAAGCAGTTCTTC.

The V and J genes are TRBV10-3 and TRBJ2-7, with 10 bases identical to TRBD1. After removal of 6 bases from V and 6 bases from J, the junction contained 8 bases not matched to a gene. Germline assignment: CDR1 ENHRY and CDR2 SYGVKD. CDR3 size: 14 residues. Here the CDR3 DNA reads TGTGCCATCAGATCGACAGGGGGCATGATCGAGCAGTACTTC. Amino acids: CAIRSTGGMIEQYF.

On this clonotype: A much bigger clone sits one base away, suggesting this may be a read error. The V gene is TRBV29-1, the J gene TRBJ2-5; D uncertain. Germline V gene sequence: CDR1 SQVTM, CDR2 ANQGSEA. The CDR3 has 11 amino acids. The CDR3 spells CIVEDLGTQYF. The CDR3, as DNA: TGCATCGTTGAAGATCTCGGGACCCAGTACTTC.

In this sample, this clonotype turned up once. Germline is not matched at one junction end, which may reflect a read error. This rearrangement joins TRBV29-1 to TRBJ1-5; a possible D gene is TRBD1 (6 bases). The CDR3 sequence is 14 residues long. Germline CDR1 SQVTM, CDR2 ANQGSEA. The CDR3 nucleotides are TGCAGCGTTGAAGCAGGGGCGAGCGCTCAGTCCCAACATTTT. It specifies CSVEAGASAQSQHF. Combining the CDR3 with reference TRBV29-1 and TRBJ1-5 gives the whole variable domain SAVISQKPSRDICQRGTSLTIQCQVDSQVTMMFWYRQQPGQSLTLIATANQGSEATYESGFVIDKFPISRPNLTFSTLTVSNMSPEDSSIYLCSVEAGASAQSQHFGDGTRLSIL.

This clonotype was counted only a few times. V usage is TRBV5-1 and J usage is TRBJ2-7; 7 bases agree with TRBD2. CDR1 SGHRS and CDR2 YFSETQ come from the germline V gene. This CDR3 has 15 amino acids. Trimming removed 0 bases from V and 2 bases from J; junction bases left unmatched: 5. CDR3 in DNA: TGCGCCAGCAGCTTGGAATCTAGCGGCCCCTACGAGCAGTACTTC. This gives the protein CASSLESSGPYEQYF.